These 10 T cell receptor beta chains were all obtained from the same sample, sequenced in a study of blood T cells in healthy people across ages. A second 7 to 11 cycle PCR used barcoded and J-beta primers. TCRdb reanalysed the 5' RACE reads using MiXCR and keeps one entry per CDR3 protein. Among 650,000 to 1,000,000 distinct CDR3 sequences listed, about 34% were seen once. Sequenced input: blood. The receptors come from a man between 18 and 35 years old in good health.

As regards this clonotype: This may arise from a read error, as a much more abundant clone is one base away. J is TRBJ2-7 and V is TRBV12-3 or TRBV12-4; maybe TRBD1 (5 bases). The CDR3 is made up of 14 amino acids. The V end was cut by 0 bases, the J end by 9 bases, with 15 bases between. The CDR3 loop reads CASSLAQGRKGQYF. The CDR3 nucleotides are TGTGCCAGCAGTTTAGCTCAGGGAAGAAAAGGGCAGTACTTC.

V usage is TRBV12-3 or TRBV12-4 and J usage is TRBJ2-3; 9 bases are a match to TRBD2. With 6 bases clipped from V and 5 bases from J, the junction kept 6 bases outside the gene matches. The CDR3 extends over 14 amino acids. CDR3 in DNA: TGTGCCAGCAGCCTAGCGGGGCGATTAGATACGCAGTATTTT. Encoded protein: CASSLAGRLDTQYF.

The table lists this clonotype with a few counts. V is TRBV27 and J is TRBJ2-1; 14 bases match TRBD2. Per germline, CDR1 MNHEY and CDR2 SMNVEV (reference sequence). V was clipped by 1 base and J by 3 bases; unmatched bases: 5. The CDR3 is 18 residues long. CDR3 nucleotide sequence: TGTGCCAGCAGTTTATTCCGGACTAGCGGGGGGAGCTACAATGAGCAGTTCTTC. This translates into CASSLFRTSGGSYNEQFF.

The V and J genes are TRBV5-8 and TRBJ2-5; 11 bases line up with TRBD1. V was clipped by 4 bases and J by 2 bases; unmatched bases: 7. The CDR3 runs to 16 residues. Germline-derived CDR1 and CDR2 are SGHTS and YDEGEE. The CDR3 DNA reads TGTGCCAGCAGCCCTCGGACAGGGGGCCCTCAAGAGACCCAGTACTTC. Translated: CASSPRTGGPQETQYF.

J is TRBJ2-7 and V is TRBV12-3 or TRBV12-4; 7 bases map to TRBD1. With V trimmed by 5 bases and J by 5 bases, 3 bases remained unmatched. There are 12 residues in the CDR3. The CDR3 loop is CASSETGHEQYF. Written as DNA, the CDR3 is TGTGCCAGCAGTGAGACAGGGCACGAGCAGTACTTC.

The J gene is TRBJ2-3, the V gene TRBV7-2; no clear D gene. Germline V gives CDR1 SGHTA, CDR2 FQGNSA. This CDR3 spans 14 amino acids. Trimming stripped 5 bases from V and 1 base from J, with 10 bases between. In DNA form, the CDR3 reads TGTGCCAGCAGCCCCGGCTACCGCACAGATACGCAGTATTTT. It codes for CASSPGYRTDTQYF. Filled out from reference TRBV7-2 and TRBJ2-3, the complete variable domain reads GAGVSQSPSNKVTEKGKDVELRCDPISGHTALYWYRQSLGQGLEFLIYFQGNSAPDKSGLPSDRFSAERTGGSVSTLTIQRTQQEDSAVYLCASSPGYRTDTQYFGPGTRLTVL.

The chain joins TRBV7-2 to TRBJ2-6, with D possibly being TRBD1 (5 bases). The CDR3 contains 20 residues. CDR1 and CDR2 (germline): SGHTA, FQGNSA. The ends were cut back, 6 bases at V and 0 bases at J, with 24 bases in the middle. CDR3 amino acids: CASSLRLVTESFSGANVLTF. DNA of the CDR3: TGTGCCAGCAGTCTTAGGCTGGTGACAGAGTCGTTCTCTGGGGCCAACGTCCTGACTTTC. Drawing the rest from reference TRBV7-2 and TRBJ2-6, the complete variable domain is GAGVSQSPSNKVTEKGKDVELRCDPISGHTALYWYRQSLGQGLEFLIYFQGNSAPDKSGLPSDRFSAERTGGSVSTLTIQRTQQEDSAVYLCASSLRLVTESFSGANVLTFGAGSRLTVL.

In nucleotides, the CDR3 is TGTGCCTGGACCTTGGGGGGGGCGGGGGCTGAAGCTTTCTTT. Its protein is CAWTLGGAGAEAFF. V is TRBV30 and J is TRBJ1-1; TRBD1 is a possible D gene (6 bases). The germline V gene encodes CDR1 GTSNPN and CDR2 SVGIG (reference sequence). The CDR3 has 14 residues. V lost 4 bases, J lost 6 bases, and 18 bases lay in between.

In this sample, this clonotype turned up a few times. This chain links TRBV12-3 or TRBV12-4 with TRBJ2-3; TRBD1 is a possible D gene (7 bases). V was shortened by 1 base and J by 3 bases, with 11 bases between the two germline ends. The CDR3 covers 15 residues. CDR3 bases: TGTGCCAGCAGTTTAGTGACAGGGAGGACAGATACGCAGTATTTT. Residues: CASSLVTGRTDTQYF.

The chain links TRBV6-5 to TRBJ2-5, with D possibly matching TRBD2 (5 bases). The germline V gene encodes CDR1 MNHEY and CDR2 SVGAGI. V dropped 2 bases and J dropped 11 bases, with 15 bases sitting between them. The CDR3 loop spans 13 amino acids. This CDR3 reads CASSYDPWTEQYF. As DNA, the CDR3 is TGTGCCAGCAGTTACGACCCCTGGACTGAGCAGTACTTC.